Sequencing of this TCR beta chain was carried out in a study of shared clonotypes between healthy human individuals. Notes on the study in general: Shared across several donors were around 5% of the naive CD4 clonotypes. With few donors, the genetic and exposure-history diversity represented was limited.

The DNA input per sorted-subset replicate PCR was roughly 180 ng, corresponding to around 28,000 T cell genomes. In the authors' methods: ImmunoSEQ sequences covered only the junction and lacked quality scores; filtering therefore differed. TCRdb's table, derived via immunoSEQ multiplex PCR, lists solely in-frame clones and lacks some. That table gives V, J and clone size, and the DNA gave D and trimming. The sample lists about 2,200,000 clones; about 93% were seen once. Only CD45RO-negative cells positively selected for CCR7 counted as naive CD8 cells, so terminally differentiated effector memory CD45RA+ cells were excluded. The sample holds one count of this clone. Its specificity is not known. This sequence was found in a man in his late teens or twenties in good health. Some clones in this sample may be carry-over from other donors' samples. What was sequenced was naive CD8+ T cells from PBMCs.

The CDR3 bases are TGTGCCTGGAGGCCACCTAGGGGACAGGGCCATCCTAACTATGGCTACACCTTC. Translated: CAWRPPRGQGHPNYGYTF. The rearrangement uses TRBV30 and TRBJ1-2, with TRBD1 matching 9 bases. The CDR3 contains 18 residues. The trim removed 3 bases at V and 0 bases at J, leaving 14 bases unmatched. Germline V gene sequence: CDR1 GTSNPN, CDR2 SVGIG (reference sequence). Drawing the rest from reference TRBV30 and TRBJ1-2, the complete variable domain is SQTIHQWPATLVQPVGSPLSLECTVEGTSNPNLYWYRQAAGRGLQLLFYSVGIGQISSEVPQNLSASRPQDRQFILSSKKLLLSDSGFYLCAWRPPRGQGHPNYGYTFGSGTRLTVV.